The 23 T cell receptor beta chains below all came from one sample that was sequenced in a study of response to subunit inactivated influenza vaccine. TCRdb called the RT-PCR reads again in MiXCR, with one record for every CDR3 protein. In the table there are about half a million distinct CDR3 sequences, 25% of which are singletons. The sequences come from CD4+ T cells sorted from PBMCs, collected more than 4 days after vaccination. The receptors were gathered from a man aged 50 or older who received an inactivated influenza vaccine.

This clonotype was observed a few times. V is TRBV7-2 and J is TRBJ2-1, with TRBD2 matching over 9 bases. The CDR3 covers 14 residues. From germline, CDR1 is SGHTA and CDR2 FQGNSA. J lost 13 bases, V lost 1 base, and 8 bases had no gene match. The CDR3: CASSLDSGGRFQFF. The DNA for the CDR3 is TGTGCCAGCAGCTTAGATAGCGGGGGCCGATTTCAGTTCTTC. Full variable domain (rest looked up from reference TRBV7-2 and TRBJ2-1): GAGVSQSPSNKVTEKGKDVELRCDPISGHTALYWYRQSLGQGLEFLIYFQGNSAPDKSGLPSDRFSAERTGGSVSTLTIQRTQQEDSAVYLCASSLDSGGRFQFFGPGTRLTVL.

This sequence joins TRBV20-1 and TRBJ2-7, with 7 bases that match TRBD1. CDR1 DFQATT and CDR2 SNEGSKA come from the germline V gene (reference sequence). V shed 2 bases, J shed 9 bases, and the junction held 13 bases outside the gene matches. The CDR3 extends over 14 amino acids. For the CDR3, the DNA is TGCAGTGCTAGAAGATCCGGGACAGTCACCGTGCAGTACTTC. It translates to CSARRSGTVTVQYF.

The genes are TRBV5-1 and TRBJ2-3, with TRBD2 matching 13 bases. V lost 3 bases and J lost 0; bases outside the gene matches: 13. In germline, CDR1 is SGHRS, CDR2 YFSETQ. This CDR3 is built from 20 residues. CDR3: CASSSPPGLAGTFSTDTQYF. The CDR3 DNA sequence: TGCGCCAGCAGCTCTCCTCCGGGACTAGCGGGGACCTTTAGCACAGATACGCAGTATTTT.

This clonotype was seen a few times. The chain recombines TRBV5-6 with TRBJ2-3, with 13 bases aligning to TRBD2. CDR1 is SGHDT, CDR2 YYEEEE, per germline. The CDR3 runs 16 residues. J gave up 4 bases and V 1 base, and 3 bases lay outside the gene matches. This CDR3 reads CASSLFGLAGADTQYF. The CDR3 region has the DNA TGTGCCAGCAGCTTGTTCGGACTAGCGGGGGCAGATACGCAGTATTTT.

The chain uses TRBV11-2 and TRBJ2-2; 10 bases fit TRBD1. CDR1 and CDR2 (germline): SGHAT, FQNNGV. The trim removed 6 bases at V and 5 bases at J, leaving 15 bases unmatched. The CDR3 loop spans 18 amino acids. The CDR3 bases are TGTGCCAGCAGTTTGACAGGGGGCGCGGGAATCACGACCGGGGAGCTGTTTTTT. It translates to CASSLTGGAGITTGELFF.

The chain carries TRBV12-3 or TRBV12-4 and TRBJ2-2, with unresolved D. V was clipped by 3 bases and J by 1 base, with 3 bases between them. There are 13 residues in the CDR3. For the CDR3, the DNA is TGTGCCAGCAGTTTTGAGAACACCGGGGAGCTGTTTTTT. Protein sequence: CASSFENTGELFF.

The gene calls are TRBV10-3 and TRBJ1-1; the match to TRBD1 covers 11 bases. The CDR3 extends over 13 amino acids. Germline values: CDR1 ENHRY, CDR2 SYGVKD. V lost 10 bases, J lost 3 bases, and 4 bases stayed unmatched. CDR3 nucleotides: TGTGCCACCGGACAGGGGGCTGACACTGAAGCTTTCTTT. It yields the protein CATGQGADTEAFF.

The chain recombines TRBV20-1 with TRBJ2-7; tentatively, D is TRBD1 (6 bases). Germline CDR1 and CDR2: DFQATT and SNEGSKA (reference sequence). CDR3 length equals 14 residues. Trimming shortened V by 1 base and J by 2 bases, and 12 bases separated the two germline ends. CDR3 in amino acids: CSARGGTPTYEQYF. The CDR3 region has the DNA TGCAGTGCTAGAGGGGGGACACCCACCTACGAGCAGTACTTC.

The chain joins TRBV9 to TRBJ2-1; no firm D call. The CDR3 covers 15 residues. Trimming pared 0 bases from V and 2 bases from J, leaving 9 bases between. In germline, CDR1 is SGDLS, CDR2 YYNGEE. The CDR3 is CASSVVPRPYNEQFF. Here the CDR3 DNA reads TGTGCCAGCAGCGTAGTACCCAGGCCCTACAATGAGCAGTTCTTC.

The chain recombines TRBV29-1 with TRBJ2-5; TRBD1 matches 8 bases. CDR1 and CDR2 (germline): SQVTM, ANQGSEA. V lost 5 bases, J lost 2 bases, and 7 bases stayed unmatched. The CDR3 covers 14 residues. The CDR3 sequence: CSVSGQGPQETQYF. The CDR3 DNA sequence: TGCAGCGTTTCTGGACAGGGCCCTCAAGAGACCCAGTACTTC.

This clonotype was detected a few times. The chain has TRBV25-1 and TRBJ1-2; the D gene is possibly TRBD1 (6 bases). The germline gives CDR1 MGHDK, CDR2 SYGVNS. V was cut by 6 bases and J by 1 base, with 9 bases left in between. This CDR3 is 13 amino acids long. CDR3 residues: CASREGGNYGYTF. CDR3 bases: TGTGCCAGCAGGGAGGGGGGTAACTATGGCTACACCTTC.

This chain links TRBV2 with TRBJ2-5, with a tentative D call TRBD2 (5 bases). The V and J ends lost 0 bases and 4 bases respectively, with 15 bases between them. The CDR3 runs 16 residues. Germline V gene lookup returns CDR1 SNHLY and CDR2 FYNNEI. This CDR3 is CASSEARGWMGETQYF. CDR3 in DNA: TGTGCCAGCAGTGAAGCAAGAGGGTGGATGGGAGAGACCCAGTACTTC.

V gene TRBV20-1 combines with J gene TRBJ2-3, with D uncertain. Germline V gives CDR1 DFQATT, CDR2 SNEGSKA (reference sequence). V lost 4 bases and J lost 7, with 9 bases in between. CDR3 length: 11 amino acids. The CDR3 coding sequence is TGCAGTGCTAAGCCAGGAAATACGCAGTATTTT. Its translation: CSAKPGNTQYF.

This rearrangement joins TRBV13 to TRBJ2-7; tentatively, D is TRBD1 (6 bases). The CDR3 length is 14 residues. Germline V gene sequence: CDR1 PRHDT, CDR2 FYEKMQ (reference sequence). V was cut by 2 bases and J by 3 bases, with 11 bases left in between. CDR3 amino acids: CASSLYREDYEQYF. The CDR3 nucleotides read TGTGCCAGCAGCTTATACAGGGAAGACTACGAGCAGTACTTC.

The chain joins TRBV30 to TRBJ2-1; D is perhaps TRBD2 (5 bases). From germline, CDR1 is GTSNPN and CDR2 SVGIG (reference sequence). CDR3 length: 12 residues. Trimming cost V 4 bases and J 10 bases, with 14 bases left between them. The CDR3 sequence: CAWTRGQVEQFF. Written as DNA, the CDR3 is TGTGCCTGGACTCGGGGTCAGGTGGAGCAGTTCTTC. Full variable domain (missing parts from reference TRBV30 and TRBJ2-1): SQTIHQWPATLVQPVGSPLSLECTVEGTSNPNLYWYRQAAGRGLQLLFYSVGIGQISSEVPQNLSASRPQDRQFILSSKKLLLSDSGFYLCAWTRGQVEQFFGPGTRLTVL.

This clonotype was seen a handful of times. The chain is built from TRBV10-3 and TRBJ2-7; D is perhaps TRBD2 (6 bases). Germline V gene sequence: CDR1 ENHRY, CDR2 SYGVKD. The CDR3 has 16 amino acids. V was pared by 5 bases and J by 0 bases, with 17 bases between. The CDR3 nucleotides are TGTGCCATCAGTCTACCCCCCGGGGGAAGCTCCTACGAGCAGTACTTC. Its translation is CAISLPPGGSSYEQYF.

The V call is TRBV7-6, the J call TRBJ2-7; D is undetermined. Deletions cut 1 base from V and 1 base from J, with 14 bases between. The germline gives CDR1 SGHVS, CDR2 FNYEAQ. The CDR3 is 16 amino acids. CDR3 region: CASSLGDVKNSYEQYF. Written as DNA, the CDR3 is TGTGCCAGCAGCTTAGGCGATGTGAAAAATTCCTACGAGCAGTACTTC.

DNA of the CDR3: TGCAGTGCTAGAAACAGCGGGGGCCTGACTGAGCAGTTCTTC. Translating gives CSARNSGGLTEQFF. This chain connects TRBV20-1 to TRBJ2-1; 8 nucleotides agree with TRBD2. Germline V gene sequence: CDR1 DFQATT, CDR2 SNEGSKA (reference sequence). CDR3 length: 14 amino acids. The junction had 9 bases not matched to a gene; V was cut back by 2 bases and J by 9 bases.

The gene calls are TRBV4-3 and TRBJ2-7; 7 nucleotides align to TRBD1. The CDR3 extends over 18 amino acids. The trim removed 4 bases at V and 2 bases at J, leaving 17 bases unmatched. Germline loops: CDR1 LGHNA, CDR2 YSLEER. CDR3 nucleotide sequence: TGCGCCAGCAGCCGATACCAGGGACCCGGGACAGAAGCCTACGAGCAGTACTTC. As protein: CASSRYQGPGTEAYEQYF.

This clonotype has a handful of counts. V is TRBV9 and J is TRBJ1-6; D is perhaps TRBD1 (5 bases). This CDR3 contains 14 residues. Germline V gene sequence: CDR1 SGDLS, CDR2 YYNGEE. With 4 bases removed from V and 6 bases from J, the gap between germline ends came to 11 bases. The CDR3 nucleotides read TGTGCCAGCAGCAAAAGACAGATTAATTCACCCCTCCACTTT. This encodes CASSKRQINSPLHF.

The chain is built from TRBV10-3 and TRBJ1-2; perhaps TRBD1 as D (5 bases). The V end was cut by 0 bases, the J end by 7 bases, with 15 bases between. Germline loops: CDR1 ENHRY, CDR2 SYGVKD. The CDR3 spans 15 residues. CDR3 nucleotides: TGTGCCATCAGTGAGTCTTTGACAGAAACCACTGGCTACACCTTC. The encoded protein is CAISESLTETTGYTF.

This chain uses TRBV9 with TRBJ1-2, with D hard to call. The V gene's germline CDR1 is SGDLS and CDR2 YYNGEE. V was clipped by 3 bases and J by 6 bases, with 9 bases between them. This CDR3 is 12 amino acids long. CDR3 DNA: TGTGCCAGCAGCGGGGAGAGAGATGGCTACACCTTC. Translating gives CASSGERDGYTF. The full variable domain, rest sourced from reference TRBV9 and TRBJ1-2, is DSGVTQTPKHLITATGQRVTLRCSPRSGDLSVYWYQQSLDQGLQFLIQYYNGEERAKGNILERFSAQQFPDLHSELNLSSLELGDSALYFCASSGERDGYTFGSGTRLTVV.

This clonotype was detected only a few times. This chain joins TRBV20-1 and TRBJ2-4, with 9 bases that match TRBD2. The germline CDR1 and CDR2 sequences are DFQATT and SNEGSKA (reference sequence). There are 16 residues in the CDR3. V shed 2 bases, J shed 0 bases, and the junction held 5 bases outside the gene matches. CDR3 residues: CSARPLAGIAKNIQYF. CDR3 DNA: TGCAGTGCTAGACCCCTAGCGGGGATAGCCAAAAACATTCAGTACTTC.